The next 8 T cell receptor beta chains were all read from a single sample in a study of T cells in Graves' hyperthyroidism and ophthalmopathy. TCR beta CDR3 regions were amplified from RNA transcripts. First-round RT-PCR with HTBI primers amplified the TCR CDR3 region. TCRdb redid the calling of the multiplex PCR reads with MiXCR, one entry per CDR3 protein. The data show more than 500,000 distinct CDR3 sequences, around 16% seen once. The sequenced material came from blood. The receptors here all came from a woman younger than 45 with Graves' ophthalmopathy.

There are many counts of this clonotype. The chain joins TRBV27 to TRBJ2-1; the D gene is possibly TRBD2 (5 bases). V was cut by 4 bases and J by 5 bases, with 18 bases left in between. Germline V gene sequence: CDR1 MNHEY, CDR2 SMNVEV (reference sequence). This CDR3 has 16 amino acids. The CDR3 nucleotides read TGTGCCAGCAGTTCCCAAAGGGCTAGCCAGAACAATGAGCAGTTCTTC. It translates to CASSSQRASQNNEQFF.

This clonotype was seen at least ten times. This chain links TRBV7-3 with TRBJ2-1, with D possibly called TRBD1 or TRBD2 (5 bases each). Germline V gives CDR1 SGHTA, CDR2 FQGTGA. The V and J ends lost 5 bases and 10 bases respectively, with 15 bases between them. The CDR3 extends over 13 amino acids. The CDR3 DNA is TGTGCCAGCAGCCCCGGGGCTGGAAGAGAGCAGTTCTTC. It codes for CASSPGAGREQFF.

The chain joins TRBV20-1 to TRBJ2-3; possibly TRBD1 for D (6 bases). The CDR3 consists of 13 residues. Germline V CDR1 and CDR2: DFQATT, SNEGSKA (reference sequence). Between the trimmed V and J ends, which lost 5 bases and 4 bases, there was a span of 13 bases. For the CDR3, the DNA is TGCAGTGCTGGATCTACAGGGCCAGATACGCAGTATTTT. As protein: CSAGSTGPDTQYF.

This clonotype was seen more than once but under ten times. V gene TRBV7-3 combines with J gene TRBJ1-2, with D perhaps matching TRBD1 (5 bases). Trimming cost V 5 bases and J 1 base, with 20 bases left between them. The CDR3 sequence is 17 residues long. The germline V gene encodes CDR1 SGHTA and CDR2 FQGTGA. The CDR3 bases are TGTGCCAGCAGCAAAGGGGCAGTAGGACTTCTTAACTATGGCTACACCTTC. Amino acid sequence: CASSKGAVGLLNYGYTF.

Many counts were recorded for this clonotype. The genes are TRBV12-3 or TRBV12-4 and TRBJ2-1; D uncertain. This CDR3 contains 14 residues. V was pared by 3 bases and J by 4 bases, with 10 bases between. The CDR3 nucleotides are TGTGCCAGCAGTTTTGGGGTCCCTTACAATGAGCAGTTCTTC. Residues: CASSFGVPYNEQFF.

The table lists this clonotype with a few counts. The chain has TRBV18 and TRBJ2-3; maybe TRBD1 (6 bases). Looked up from germline, CDR1 is KGHSH and CDR2 is LQKENI. Between the trimmed V and J ends, which lost 2 bases and 4 bases, there was a span of 16 bases. The CDR3 spans 16 residues. DNA for the CDR3: TGTGCCAGCTCACCAGGGGGCAGCCCACGATCAGATACGCAGTATTTT. Translated: CASSPGGSPRSDTQYF.

This clonotype was picked up many times. The genes are TRBV7-2 and TRBJ1-1; the D gene is possibly TRBD1 (6 bases). The CDR3 extends over 14 amino acids. V lost 1 base and J 4 bases, leaving 10 bases between the germline ends. Germline V lookup: CDR1 SGHTA, CDR2 FQGNSA. The CDR3 DNA reads as TGTGCCAGCAGCTTAGATGGGGGCATCACTGAAGCTTTCTTT. This codes for CASSLDGGITEAFF.

The rearrangement links TRBV20-1 to TRBJ1-5; D not certain. Germline CDR1 and CDR2: DFQATT and SNEGSKA (reference sequence). There are 14 residues in the CDR3. Deletions cut 2 bases from V and 2 bases from J, with 10 bases between. In DNA, the CDR3 is TGCAGTGCTAGATCCGGTCCTGGCAATCAGCCCCAGCATTTT. Its translation: CSARSGPGNQPQHF.